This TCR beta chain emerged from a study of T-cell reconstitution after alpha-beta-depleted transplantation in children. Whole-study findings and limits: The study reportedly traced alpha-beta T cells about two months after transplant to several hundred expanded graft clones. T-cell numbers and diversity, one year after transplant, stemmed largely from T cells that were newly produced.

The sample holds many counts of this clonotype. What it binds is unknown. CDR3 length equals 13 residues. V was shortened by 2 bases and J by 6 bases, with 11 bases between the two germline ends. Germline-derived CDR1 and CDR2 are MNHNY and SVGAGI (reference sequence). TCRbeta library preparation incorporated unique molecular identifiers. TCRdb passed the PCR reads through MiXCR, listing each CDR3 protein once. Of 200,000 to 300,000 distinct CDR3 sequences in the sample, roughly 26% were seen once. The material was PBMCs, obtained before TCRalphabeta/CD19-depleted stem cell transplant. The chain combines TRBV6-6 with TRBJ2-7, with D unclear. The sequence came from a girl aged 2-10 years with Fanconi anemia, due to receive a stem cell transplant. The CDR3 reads CASSYGLPGEQYF. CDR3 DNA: TGTGCCAGCAGTTACGGGTTGCCGGGCGAGCAGTACTTC.